Presented here are 18 T cell receptor beta chains from one specimen sequenced in a study of blood T cell repertoires in COVID-19. TCRdb's copy holds only in-frame clones and misses some; the assay was immunoSEQ multiplex PCR. The sample gives some 270,000 clones, over 75% of which show up once; 9.1% is in the top ten. Sequenced sample: PBMCs or T cells enriched from blood (not recorded which). All receptors come from a woman between 45 and 60 years old with acute COVID-19.

The CDR3 coding sequence is TGTGCCAGTAGTATAGAAGGGGGCCTCGGGGGCTACACCTTC. Protein sequence: CASSIEGGLGGYTF. The V and J genes are TRBV19 and TRBJ1-2, with 7 bases identical to TRBD1. With V trimmed by 0 bases and J by 8 bases, 6 bases remained unmatched. CDR1 LNHDA and CDR2 SQIVND come from the germline V gene (reference sequence). The CDR3 extends over 14 amino acids.

This clone has only one observation. This chain joins TRBV9 and TRBJ2-5; 7 bases are shared with TRBD2. The germline V gene encodes CDR1 SGDLS and CDR2 YYNGEE. The ends lost 0 bases at V and 2 bases at J; junction bases unmatched: 7. The CDR3 has 16 residues. The CDR3 DNA reads as TGTGCCAGCAGCGTAGGTCCGGCGGGGGAACAAGAGACCCAGTACTTC. Protein product: CASSVGPAGEQETQYF.

The genes are TRBV4-3 and TRBJ2-1; 12 nucleotides match TRBD1. Germline V gene sequence: CDR1 LGHNA, CDR2 YSLEER. With 1 base clipped from V and 4 bases from J, the junction kept 11 bases outside the gene matches. This CDR3 spans 19 amino acids. The CDR3 sequence: CASSQALYGTGGTYNEQFF. In DNA form, the CDR3 reads TGCGCCAGCAGCCAAGCGTTATACGGGACAGGGGGCACGTACAATGAGCAGTTCTTC.

The CDR3: CASGPNGGAAGELFF. CDR3 coding DNA: TGTGCCAGCGGACCTAACGGGGGGGCCGCCGGGGAGCTGTTTTTT. V gene TRBV27 combines with J gene TRBJ2-2; TRBD2 matches at 8 bases. J gave up 6 bases and V 8 bases, and 11 bases lay outside the gene matches. There are 15 residues in the CDR3. CDR1 is MNHEY and CDR2 is SMNVEV in the germline V gene (reference sequence).

The rearrangement uses TRBV10-3 and TRBJ2-3; possibly TRBD2 for D (7 bases). Germline-derived CDR1 and CDR2 are ENHRY and SYGVKD. V was pared by 6 bases and J by 6 bases, with 28 bases between. The CDR3 has 18 amino acids. Here the CDR3 reads CAIRGGVGREGSFDTQYF. CDR3 bases: TGTGCCATCAGAGGGGGAGTTGGCAGGGAGGGTTCATTTGATACGCAGTATTTT.

The chain carries TRBV30 and TRBJ1-2; 9 bases fit TRBD1. Unmatched junction bases numbered 7, after V lost 0 bases and J lost 8 bases. The germline V gene encodes CDR1 GTSNPN and CDR2 SVGIG (reference sequence). The CDR3 loop spans 14 amino acids. This CDR3 is CAWSVTGGNSGYTF. The DNA of the CDR3 is TGTGCCTGGAGTGTGACAGGGGGAAACAGCGGCTACACCTTC. Variable domain in full (rest from reference TRBV30 and TRBJ1-2): SQTIHQWPATLVQPVGSPLSLECTVEGTSNPNLYWYRQAAGRGLQLLFYSVGIGQISSEVPQNLSASRPQDRQFILSSKKLLLSDSGFYLCAWSVTGGNSGYTFGSGTRLTVV.

The J gene is TRBJ1-2, the V gene TRBV9; 7 bases map to TRBD1. The junction had 10 bases not matched to a gene; V was cut back by 0 bases and J by 5 bases. This CDR3 has 16 amino acids. Germline V gene data show CDR1 as SGDLS and CDR2 as YYNGEE. The CDR3 DNA reads TGTGCCAGCAGCGTAGCTTCGGCAGGGGGACCATATGGCTACACCTTC. As protein: CASSVASAGGPYGYTF.

This chain uses TRBV3-1 (or the pseudogene TRBV3-2) with TRBJ1-1; D uncertain. The V gene lost 7 bases and the J gene lost 6 bases, with 9 bases spanning the gap. The CDR3 runs to 11 residues. The germline V gene has CDR1 LGHDT and CDR2 YNNKEL (reference sequence). As DNA, the CDR3 is TGTGCCAGCAATTCCGGGTCTGAAGCTTTCTTT. As protein: CASNSGSEAFF.

This clone has a handful of counts. J is TRBJ1-1 and V is TRBV7-9, with 7 nucleotides matching TRBD1. Germline lookup yields CDR1 SEHNR and CDR2 FQNEAQ (reference sequence). There are 12 residues in the CDR3. After removal of 3 bases from V and 8 bases from J, the junction contained 3 bases not matched to a gene. The CDR3 nucleotides are TGTGCCAGCAGCTTGGAGGACAGGGAAGCTTTCTTT. This gives the protein CASSLEDREAFF.

The CDR3 reads CASSLEGGRAQETQYF. CDR3 in DNA: TGCGCCAGCAGCTTGGAGGGCGGCAGGGCACAAGAGACCCAGTACTTC. V and J are TRBV5-1 and TRBJ2-5; tentatively, D is TRBD1 (5 bases). The germline V and J ends were trimmed by 0 bases and 2 bases, with 14 bases remaining between them. This CDR3 has 16 amino acids. CDR1 SGHRS and CDR2 YFSETQ come from the germline V gene.

The chain joins TRBV27 to TRBJ2-3; D is ambiguous. The CDR3 is 15 residues long. V was shortened by 2 bases and J by 0 bases, with 9 bases between the two germline ends. CDR1 is MNHEY and CDR2 is SMNVEV in the germline V gene (reference sequence). The CDR3 loop is CASSLERGSTDTQYF. The CDR3 nucleotides read TGTGCCAGCAGTTTAGAACGCGGCAGCACAGATACGCAGTATTTT.

The chain joins TRBV10-3 to TRBJ2-3; 9 nucleotides match TRBD2. This CDR3 has 12 amino acids. Germline CDR1 reads ENHRY; CDR2 reads SYGVKD. After removal of 6 bases from V and 7 bases from J, the junction contained 2 bases not matched to a gene. CDR3 nucleotides: TGTGCCATCAGGCCTAGCGGGAATACGCAGTATTTT. It encodes CAIRPSGNTQYF.

The chain has TRBV30 and TRBJ2-1; tentative D call: TRBD2 (5 bases). Trimming stripped 0 bases from V and 9 bases from J, with 21 bases between. This CDR3 is 16 amino acids long. Germline V gene lookup returns CDR1 GTSNPN and CDR2 SVGIG (reference sequence). The CDR3, as DNA: TGTGCCTGGAGTGTACGATTAGGGCTACTTCGGGGTGAGCAGTTCTTC. This sequence encodes CAWSVRLGLLRGEQFF.

The J gene is TRBJ2-5, the V gene TRBV30, with 12 bases that match TRBD2. The CDR3 has 15 residues. Germline CDR1 GTSNPN, CDR2 SVGIG (reference sequence). The J segment lost 5 bases and the V segment lost 5 bases, leaving 9 bases of the junction unmatched. DNA for the CDR3: TGTGCCTGGTCCCCTAGCGGGGGGGCCCTTGAGACCCAGTACTTC. Residues: CAWSPSGGALETQYF.

The chain has TRBV19 and TRBJ2-1; D is possibly TRBD2 (5 bases). V lost 4 bases and J lost 5, with 12 bases in between. The length of the CDR3 is 14 residues. Germline V gene sequence: CDR1 LNHDA, CDR2 SQIVND (reference sequence). CDR3 amino acids: CASSTRDLNNEQFF. The CDR3 nucleotides read TGTGCCAGTAGTACCCGGGATCTCAACAATGAGCAGTTCTTC.

V gene TRBV7-3 combines with J gene TRBJ2-1; 10 bases fit TRBD2. J gave up 3 bases and V 5 bases, and 7 bases lay outside the gene matches. The CDR3 runs 16 residues. CDR1 is SGHTA, CDR2 FQGTGA, per germline. This CDR3 reads CASSGIAGGLYNEQFF. The CDR3 DNA reads as TGTGCCAGCAGCGGCATAGCGGGGGGTCTCTACAATGAGCAGTTCTTC.

This clone came up a few times. This sequence joins TRBV5-1 and TRBJ1-4; D is uncertain. Germline values: CDR1 SGHRS, CDR2 YFSETQ. Trimming pared 4 bases from V and 6 bases from J, leaving 13 bases between. The CDR3 loop spans 14 amino acids. In DNA, the CDR3 is TGCGCCAGCAGCCCCGAGGTCGGGGATGAAAAACTGTTTTTT. This encodes CASSPEVGDEKLFF.

The chain links TRBV12-2 to TRBJ1-5; TRBD1, the table's D call, lacks a check against the DNA. TRBV12-2 is deemed a pseudogene. The CDR3 loop spans 15 amino acids. The CDR3 coding sequence is TGTGCAAGTCGCCCTCAGGGTGGAGTAAATCAGCCCCAGCATTTT. Translated: CASRPQGGVNQPQHF.